The present T cell receptor (beta chain) was sequenced within a study of shared clonotypes between healthy human individuals. Measured with immunoSEQ multiplex PCR; TCRdb has only the in-frame clones, and not every one. The sample contains 2 million to 2.5 million clones, approximately 94% of which appear only once. The sequence was collected from a man aged 18 to 30 in good health. Sequenced input: naive CD4+ T cells sorted from blood. Specified subset: CD45RA+ positively selected.

CDR3 DNA: TGTGCCAGCAGTCGTCAACTGACAGGGGGCGGCGAGCAGTACTTC. It codes for CASSRQLTGGGEQYF. The J gene is TRBJ2-7, the V gene TRBV6-1, with 10 positions matching TRBD1. The CDR3 length is 15 residues. The V and J ends lost 5 bases and 6 bases, in that order; junction bases with no gene match: 10. Germline values: CDR1 MNHNS, CDR2 SASEGT.